These T cell receptor beta chains were read from a single sample in a study of early T cells in non-severe SARS-CoV-2 infection. TCRdb re-called the 5' RACE reads with MiXCR, one entry per CDR3 protein. The sample has fewer than 30,000 distinct CDR3 sequences; about 4% are singletons. Sequencing was performed on whole blood. Receptors originate from an adult who was a healthcare worker with PCR-confirmed SARS-CoV-2 infection or an uninfected control (not recorded which). CDR3s include the opening cysteine and the closing phenylalanine or tryptophan. A D gene is named only where the DNA matches it firmly. The listing skips clone size in some rows; elsewhere it reads once, few, many or a size class.

J gene,D gene,V gene,clone size,CDR3 protein,CDR3 DNA
TRBJ2-3,.,TRBV7-3,few,CASSMGLLDTQYF,TGTGCCAGCAGCATGGGACTTTTAGATACGCAGTATTTT
TRBJ2-7,TRBD2,TRBV5-1,many,CASSQGLAYEQYF,TGCGCCAGCAGCCAAGGACTAGCCTACGAGCAGTACTTC
TRBJ1-1,.,TRBV5-1,many,CASSVDGNTEAFF,TGCGCCAGCAGCGTGGACGGGAACACTGAAGCTTTCTTT
TRBJ2-1,TRBD2,TRBV3-1,many,CASSHFQRESHNEQFF,TGTGCCAGCAGCCATTTTCAGCGGGAGTCCCACAATGAGCAGTTCTTC
TRBJ2-4,.,TRBV5-1,many,CASSYDLSGAKNIQYF,TGCGCCAGCAGCTATGACTTGTCCGGAGCCAAAAACATTCAGTACTTC
TRBJ2-3,TRBD2,TRBV20-1,many,CSVGGAGVTDTQYF,TGCAGTGTTGGCGGGGCGGGAGTGACAGATACGCAGTATTTT
TRBJ1-5,.,TRBV10-3,many,CAISKQEYQPQHF,TGTGCCATCAGTAAACAGGAGTATCAGCCCCAGCATTTT
TRBJ2-3,.,TRBV10-3,many,CAITAGSQDTQYF,TGTGCCATCACGGCCGGATCGCAAGATACGCAGTATTTT
TRBJ2-6,.,TRBV27,many,CASSPWSGANVLTF,TGTGCCAGCAGTCCATGGTCTGGGGCCAACGTCCTGACTTTC
TRBJ2-7,.,TRBV6-4,few,CASIDRPSQDGAYEQYF,TGTGCCAGCATCGACCGACCCTCCCAAGATGGGGCTTACGAGCAGTACTTC
TRBJ2-7,.,TRBV11-2,many,CASSPRDYEQYF,TGTGCCAGCAGCCCCCGGGATTACGAGCAGTACTTC
TRBJ2-7,.,TRBV9,many,CASSVEEGDEQYF,TGTGCCAGCAGCGTAGAAGAGGGGGACGAGCAGTACTTC
TRBJ2-1,.,TRBV3-1,many,CASSQGGEPYNEQFF,TGTGCCAGCAGCCAAGGGGGGGAACCCTACAATGAGCAGTTCTTC
TRBJ2-1,.,TRBV7-9,many,CASSLVGGSEQFF,TGTGCCAGCAGCTTAGTTGGAGGGTCGGAGCAGTTCTTC
TRBJ1-3,TRBD1,TRBV7-2,many,CASSLAPGQGGGNTIYF,TGTGCCAGCAGCTTAGCCCCTGGACAGGGAGGAGGAAACACCATATATTTT
TRBJ1-1,.,TRBV6-2/TRBV6-3,many,CASSYPDIGAFF,TGTGCCAGCAGTTACCCTGACATCGGCGCTTTCTTT
TRBJ2-4,.,TRBV6-2/TRBV6-3,.,CASSTIAGTDNIQYF,TGTGCCAGCAGTACCATCGCGGGAACGGATAACATTCAGTACTTC
TRBJ1-3,.,TRBV20-1,many,CSAREAGMSGNTIYF,TGCAGTGCTAGAGAGGCAGGAATGTCTGGAAACACCATATATTTT
TRBJ1-5,.,TRBV29-1,few,CSVAGQLNQPQHF,TGCAGCGTTGCTGGACAGCTTAATCAGCCCCAGCATTTT
TRBJ2-1,.,TRBV20-1,many,CSARDSRSDSYNEQFF,TGCAGTGCTAGAGATTCCCGTTCCGACTCCTACAATGAGCAGTTCTTC
TRBJ2-5,.,TRBV14,many,CASSYEDQETQYF,TGTGCCAGCAGCTACGAGGACCAAGAGACCCAGTACTTC
TRBJ2-1,TRBD1,TRBV11-2,many,CASSSGTGGFNEQFF,TGTGCCAGCAGCTCCGGGACAGGAGGCTTCAATGAGCAGTTCTTC
TRBJ2-7,TRBD1,TRBV6-6,many,CASSRTGLGEQYF,TGTGCCAGCAGCCGGACAGGGTTGGGTGAGCAGTACTTC
TRBJ2-1,.,TRBV20-1,many,CSARDREALYNEQFF,TGCAGTGCTAGAGATCGCGAAGCGTTGTACAATGAGCAGTTCTTC
TRBJ2-2,TRBD1,TRBV19,many,CASTWDRGQASRGELFF,TGTGCCAGTACCTGGGACAGGGGGCAGGCGAGCCGAGGGGAGCTGTTTTTT
TRBJ2-4,TRBD2,TRBV4-3,many,CASSQERIRRESLAKNIQYF,TGCGCCAGCAGCCAAGAGCGGATTCGGCGGGAGAGTCTCGCCAAAAACATTCAGTACTTC
TRBJ2-5,.,TRBV5-1,many,CASRSDSRKETQYF,TGCGCCAGCAGATCGGACAGCAGAAAAGAGACCCAGTACTTC
TRBJ2-2,.,TRBV29-1,few,CSVIVQGPLNTGELFF,TGCAGCGTCATCGTCCAGGGACCATTGAACACCGGGGAGCTGTTTTTT
TRBJ2-7,.,TRBV5-1,many,CASSEGLNIEQYF,TGCGCCAGCAGCGAGGGACTGAATATCGAGCAGTACTTC
TRBJ1-1,.,TRBV3-1,many,CASTTPANTEAFF,TGTGCCAGCACCACCCCTGCGAACACTGAAGCTTTCTTT
TRBJ1-1,TRBD1,TRBV7-9,few,CASSQDEGGIYSISEAFF,TGTGCCAGCAGCCAAGATGAAGGGGGCATTTATAGTATATCTGAAGCTTTCTTT
TRBJ2-6,.,TRBV5-1,many,CASSLDPSGANVLTF,TGCGCCAGCAGCTTGGATCCCTCTGGGGCCAACGTCCTGACTTTC
TRBJ2-1,.,TRBV4-2,many,CASSQGQNSYNEQFF,TGTGCCAGCAGCCAAGGTCAAAACTCCTACAATGAGCAGTTCTTC
TRBJ1-1,.,TRBV5-6,few,CASSLPGMNTEAFF,TGTGCCAGCAGCTTGCCAGGGATGAACACTGAAGCTTTCTTT
TRBJ2-7,.,TRBV11-2,few,CASSLWAGGPGEQYF,TGTGCCAGCAGCTTATGGGCCGGGGGGCCGGGCGAGCAGTACTTC
TRBJ2-6,.,TRBV29-1,many,CSVRASGANVLTF,TGCAGCGTTAGGGCCTCTGGGGCCAACGTCCTGACTTTC
TRBJ2-7,.,TRBV7-9,medium-sized,CASSLASHEQYF,TGTGCCAGCAGCTTAGCGTCCCACGAGCAGTACTTC
TRBJ1-2,.,TRBV5-6,medium-sized,CASTPQGDGYTF,TGTGCCAGCACACCACAGGGAGATGGCTACACCTTC
TRBJ1-2,.,TRBV7-9,many,CASSLPGLYGYTF,TGTGCCAGCAGCTTACCGGGTCTCTATGGCTACACCTTC
TRBJ1-2,.,TRBV4-3,many,CASSQDGAGYTF,TGCGCCAGCAGCCAAGATGGGGCGGGCTACACCTTC
TRBJ1-1,.,TRBV12-5,many,CASGSLLNTEAFF,TGTGCTAGTGGTTCCCTCTTGAACACTGAAGCTTTCTTT
TRBJ1-2,.,TRBV4-1,few,CASSQEGRRNYGYTF,TGCGCCAGCAGCCAAGAGGGCAGGCGAAACTATGGCTACACCTTC
TRBJ2-1,.,TRBV27,many,CASSLGLRGAPSYNEQFF,TGTGCCAGCAGTTTAGGCTTGAGGGGGGCCCCCTCCTACAATGAGCAGTTCTTC
TRBJ2-5,.,TRBV5-4,many,CASSRTGLGAETQYF,TGTGCCAGCAGTCGGACGGGACTTGGGGCAGAGACCCAGTACTTC
TRBJ2-7,TRBD1,TRBV5-1,many,CASKVGQNYEQYF,TGCGCCAGCAAGGTGGGACAGAACTACGAGCAGTACTTC
TRBJ2-1,.,TRBV14,many,CASSQVGNVYNEQFF,TGTGCCAGCAGCCAAGTGGGTAACGTCTACAATGAGCAGTTCTTC
TRBJ2-1,.,TRBV7-2,medium-sized,CASSLALRGEQFF,TGTGCCAGCAGCTTAGCGCTTCGGGGCGAGCAGTTCTTC
TRBJ2-1,TRBD2,TRBV7-6,many,CASSVTSGSYNEQFF,TGTGCCAGCAGCGTGACTAGCGGGAGCTACAATGAGCAGTTCTTC
TRBJ2-1,TRBD2,TRBV7-6,many,CASSLAPSGGNEQFF,TGTGCCAGCAGCTTGGCCCCTAGCGGGGGCAATGAGCAGTTCTTC
TRBJ2-5,TRBD2,TRBV11-2,few,CASSPGAGVGETQYF,TGTGCCAGCAGCCCCGGGGCGGGAGTGGGAGAGACCCAGTACTTC
TRBJ2-3,TRBD2,TRBV4-2,.,CASSQDFLRAGGSTDTQYF,TGTGCCAGCAGCCAAGATTTTTTGCGTGCGGGAGGGTCCACAGATACGCAGTATTTT